These 27 T cell receptor beta chains originate from one sample sequenced in a study of blood T cells in healthy people across ages. Alongside a J-beta primer mix, a sample-barcoded 5' primer served in a second PCR lasting about 7 to 11 cycles. TCRdb fed the 5' RACE reads into MiXCR, producing one record per CDR3 protein. This sample has almost 550,000 distinct CDR3 sequences; less than 25% occur once, and the top ten carry around 10%. In addition, the sample was reused for a study of T cells of mothers and their children.

The sample was blood. These TCRs come from a boy younger than 18 in good health.

The J gene is TRBJ2-4, the V gene TRBV15; 7 bases align to TRBD2. Germline-derived CDR1 and CDR2 are LNHNV and YYDKDF (reference sequence). V gave up 0 bases and J gave up 0 bases; unmatched junction bases: 5. The CDR3 loop spans 17 amino acids. Written as DNA, the CDR3 is TGTGCCACCAGCAGAGAGGTGTTAGCGGGAGCCAAAAACATTCAGTACTTC. Residues: CATSREVLAGAKNIQYF.

This clonotype came up a few times. This rearrangement joins TRBV11-2 to TRBJ2-3, with D possibly TRBD2 on 6 matching bases. Trimming pared 6 bases from V and 1 base from J, leaving 17 bases between. There are 16 residues in the CDR3. Germline V CDR1 and CDR2: SGHAT, FQNNGV. This chain's CDR3 is CASSWGLRAGTDTQYF. As DNA, the CDR3 is TGTGCCAGCAGTTGGGGACTCCGAGCGGGCACAGATACGCAGTATTTT.

The rearrangement links TRBV20-1 to TRBJ2-2; perhaps TRBD2 as D (6 bases). Per the germline V gene, CDR1 is DFQATT and CDR2 is SNEGSKA (reference sequence). The CDR3 extends over 15 amino acids. Trimming cost V 6 bases and J 7 bases, with 21 bases left between them. CDR3 nucleotide sequence: TGCAGTGCCGTTCCACGGAGGGCGTATAGCGGGGAGCTGTTTTTT. Amino acid sequence: CSAVPRRAYSGELFF.

The V and J genes are TRBV20-1 and TRBJ2-4, with a possible D match to TRBD1 (6 bases). CDR1 is DFQATT, CDR2 SNEGSKA, per germline (reference sequence). The V end lost 1 base, the J end lost 2 bases, and 9 bases lay between the germline ends. CDR3 length equals 14 residues. The CDR3 reads CSARGTDSKNIQYF. CDR3 nucleotide sequence: TGCAGTGCTAGAGGGACAGACTCCAAAAACATTCAGTACTTC.

This clonotype was seen many times. This chain links TRBV29-1 with TRBJ2-5; D call uncertain. CDR3 length equals 10 residues. The germline V and J ends were trimmed by 6 bases and 3 bases, with 5 bases remaining between them. Germline V gene sequence: CDR1 SQVTM, CDR2 ANQGSEA. This CDR3 is CSVVEETQYF. CDR3 DNA: TGCAGCGTGGTTGAAGAGACCCAGTACTTC.

This clonotype has more than one count but fewer than ten. V gene TRBV28 combines with J gene TRBJ2-7, with TRBD2 identical over 13 bases. The CDR3 sequence is 16 residues long. The germline gives CDR1 MDHEN, CDR2 SYDVKM. V trimming: 6 bases; J trimming: 7 bases; junction bases outside the gene matches: 12. CDR3 residues: CASRQTGTSGVKEQYF. CDR3 DNA: TGTGCCAGCAGACAAACTGGGACTAGCGGGGTGAAAGAGCAGTACTTC.

In the case of this clonotype: One junction end disagrees with the germline gene, perhaps due to a read error. This chain uses TRBV7-7 with TRBJ2-5; 7 positions match TRBD2. The CDR3 totals 18 residues. The V gene's germline CDR1 is SSHAT and CDR2 FNYEAQ (reference sequence). The CDR3 protein is CASSLAPLTSYNQETQYF. CDR3 nucleotide sequence: TGTGCTAGCAGCTTAGCCCCCCTGACTAGCTACAACCAAGAGACCCAGTACTTC.

For this clonotype: At one of its ends the junction is not consistent with the germline gene, which may arise from a read error. CDR3 region: CANSQTRGEQFF. CDR3 DNA: TGTGCCAACAGCCAAACCCGGGGGGAGCAGTTCTTC. V gene TRBV3-1 combines with J gene TRBJ2-1; tentatively, D is TRBD2 (6 bases). This CDR3 region has 12 residues. Germline-derived CDR1 and CDR2 are LGHDT and YNNKEL (reference sequence).

This clonotype was counted only a few times. This chain links TRBV6-1 with TRBJ2-5; a weak D match, TRBD1 (6 bases). CDR3 length: 14 residues. V shed 8 bases and J shed 1 base, with 14 bases lying between them. The germline CDR1 and CDR2 sequences are MNHNS and SASEGT. The DNA of the CDR3 is TGTGCCAGCGTACAGGGACGGGTCCAAGAGACCCAGTACTTC. Encoded protein: CASVQGRVQETQYF.

The gene calls are TRBV6-6 and TRBJ1-1; TRBD1 might be the D (5 bases). CDR1 MNHNY and CDR2 SVGAGI come from the germline V gene (reference sequence). The V gene lost 7 bases and the J gene lost 8 bases, with 11 bases spanning the gap. The CDR3 sequence is 11 residues long. The CDR3, as DNA: TGTGCCAGCAACACAGGCCCCGAAGCTTTCTTT. This codes for CASNTGPEAFF.

This clonotype has more than one count but fewer than ten. This chain uses TRBV5-1 with TRBJ2-1; 10 bases are a match to TRBD2. Germline values: CDR1 SGHRS, CDR2 YFSETQ. The CDR3 consists of 15 residues. J was trimmed by 7 bases and V by 2 bases; bases with no gene match: 6. CDR3 residues: CASSFSSGSTNEQFF. CDR3 coding DNA: TGCGCCAGCAGCTTCTCTAGCGGGAGTACAAATGAGCAGTTCTTC.

V gene TRBV10-3 combines with J gene TRBJ2-5; the D call may be TRBD1 or TRBD2 (5 bases each). Germline CDR1 ENHRY, CDR2 SYGVKD. Trimming took 6 bases from V and 2 from J, leaving 10 bases between them. There are 13 residues in the CDR3. The CDR3 DNA reads as TGTGCCATCAGCGGGACCGCACAAGAGACCCAGTACTTC. Protein product: CAISGTAQETQYF.

The V and J genes are TRBV4-3 and TRBJ2-7, with 9 nucleotides matching TRBD1. V lost 3 bases to trimming and J lost 1 base; unmatched junction nucleotides: 7. The CDR3 covers 16 residues. Per germline, CDR1 LGHNA and CDR2 YSLEER. CDR3 coding DNA: TGCGCCAGCAGCCACCATCCGGGACAGGGATCCTACGAGCAGTACTTC. This codes for CASSHHPGQGSYEQYF.

This clonotype has only a few counts. The chain is built from TRBV7-3 and TRBJ2-1, with a tentative D call TRBD2 (7 bases). CDR3 length: 14 amino acids. The germline V gene encodes CDR1 SGHTA and CDR2 FQGTGA. Trimming stripped 2 bases from V and 6 bases from J, with 11 bases between. CDR3: CASSLWGGANEQFF. CDR3 sequence (DNA): TGTGCCAGCAGCTTATGGGGGGGGGCCAATGAGCAGTTCTTC.

This clonotype was recorded at least ten times. This chain connects TRBV27 to TRBJ1-4, with 9 positions matching TRBD1. This CDR3 comprises 14 residues. Trimming removed 4 bases from V and 8 bases from J; junction bases left unmatched: 5. Germline V lookup: CDR1 MNHEY, CDR2 SMNVEV (reference sequence). The CDR3 spells CASSWGQGLEKLFF. For the CDR3, the DNA is TGTGCCAGCAGTTGGGGACAGGGTTTAGAAAAACTGTTTTTT.

This clonotype occurred many times. The rearrangement links TRBV12-3 or TRBV12-4 to TRBJ1-2; a possible D gene is TRBD1 (5 bases). The CDR3 is made up of 15 amino acids. With 7 bases removed from V and 4 bases from J, the gap between germline ends came to 19 bases. DNA of the CDR3: TGTGCCAGCATCCACGGCTGGGGCCGAGCCTATGGCTACACCTTC. This codes for CASIHGWGRAYGYTF.

This sequence joins TRBV28 and TRBJ2-4, with D perhaps being TRBD1 or TRBD2 (7 bases each). Germline loops: CDR1 MDHEN, CDR2 SYDVKM. V was shortened by 3 bases and J by 0 bases, with 21 bases between the two germline ends. The length of the CDR3 is 19 residues. CDR3 sequence reads: CASSFLQSGGQLAKNIQYF. As DNA, the CDR3 is TGTGCCAGCAGTTTTTTACAGTCGGGGGGACAGCTAGCCAAAAACATTCAGTACTTC.

The chain has TRBV10-2 and TRBJ2-1; 9 nucleotides align to TRBD2. Germline V gene data show CDR1 as WSHSY and CDR2 as SAAADI. The ends lost 4 bases at V and 10 bases at J; junction bases unmatched: 5. The CDR3 spans 13 residues. In DNA form, the CDR3 reads TGCGCCAGCAGTGCTCGCGGGAGGGCCGAGCAGTTCTTC. Translating it yields CASSARGRAEQFF.

This clonotype was seen only a few times. This rearrangement joins TRBV29-1 to TRBJ2-5; the D gene could be TRBD1 or TRBD2 (5 bases each). The CDR3 spans 15 residues. The germline V and J ends were trimmed by 2 bases and 5 bases, with 18 bases remaining between them. Germline V gives CDR1 SQVTM, CDR2 ANQGSEA. CDR3 coding DNA: TGCAGCGTTGAATCTAGGGACGGACTTCTGGAGACCCAGTACTTC. Translated, it gives CSVESRDGLLETQYF.

There are a few counts of this clonotype. The chain is built from TRBV7-3 and TRBJ2-5; 10 bases line up with TRBD2. The J call is doubtful: the DNA matches TRBJ2-1 better. Germline loops: CDR1 SGHTA, CDR2 FQGTGA. This CDR3 comprises 15 residues. The CDR3 nucleotides read TGTGCCAGCAGCTTGCTAGCGGGAGACGCCAATGAGCAGTTCTTC. Translation gives CASSLLAGDANEQFF.

This clonotype was observed a handful of times. The chain has TRBV12-3 or TRBV12-4 and TRBJ2-2; D uncertain. The CDR3 sequence is 12 residues long. With 6 bases removed from V and 7 bases from J, the gap between germline ends came to 9 bases. The CDR3 sequence is CASSQAIGELFF. DNA of the CDR3: TGTGCCAGCAGCCAGGCAATCGGGGAGCTGTTTTTT.

The chain uses TRBV6-6 and TRBJ2-3; 7 bases are a match to TRBD2. Trimming at V came to 1 base and at J to 5 bases, leaving 0 bases not matched to a gene. Looked up from germline, CDR1 is MNHNY and CDR2 is SVGAGI (reference sequence). The CDR3 covers 13 residues. CDR3 amino acids: CASSYWGGDTQYF. DNA of the CDR3: TGTGCCAGCAGTTACTGGGGGGGAGATACGCAGTATTTT.

The chain combines TRBV28 with TRBJ1-2; a weak D match, TRBD1 (6 bases). Germline values: CDR1 MDHEN, CDR2 SYDVKM. Trimming cost V 5 bases and J 3 bases, with 13 bases left between them. The CDR3 is 14 residues long. As DNA, the CDR3 is TGTGCCAGCAGTCAATCAGGGGCGGACTATGGCTACACCTTC. This codes for CASSQSGADYGYTF.

This clonotype has more than one count but fewer than ten. The rearrangement uses TRBV6-5 and TRBJ2-7, with 8 positions matching TRBD2. V lost 5 bases to trimming and J lost 4 bases; unmatched junction nucleotides: 4. The CDR3 extends over 13 amino acids. Germline V gene data show CDR1 as MNHEY and CDR2 as SVGAGI. The CDR3 sequence is CASSNAGGYEQYF. The CDR3 DNA sequence: TGTGCCAGCAGTAACGCGGGGGGTTACGAGCAGTACTTC.

The V call is TRBV13, the J call TRBJ1-2, with D unresolved. This CDR3 contains 12 residues. Germline-derived CDR1 and CDR2 are PRHDT and FYEKMQ (reference sequence). V dropped 5 bases and J dropped 6 bases, with 10 bases sitting between them. CDR3 nucleotides: TGTGCCAGCAGCGCCCCCAGAGATGGCTACACCTTC. Translation: CASSAPRDGYTF. Full variable domain (missing parts from reference TRBV13 and TRBJ1-2): AAGVIQSPRHLIKEKRETATLKCYPIPRHDTVYWYQQGPGQDPQFLISFYEKMQSDKGSIPDRFSAQQFSDYHSELNMSSLELGDSALYFCASSAPRDGYTFGSGTRLTVV.

This chain connects TRBV7-3 to TRBJ2-3, with TRBD2 matching 10 bases. The V segment lost 1 base and the J segment 4 bases; nucleotides outside the gene matches: 11. Germline V gene data show CDR1 as SGHTA and CDR2 as FQGTGA. The CDR3 covers 18 residues. The CDR3 sequence: CASSLSGPSGGPSDTQYF. CDR3 sequence (DNA): TGTGCCAGCAGCTTAAGTGGGCCTAGCGGGGGACCATCAGATACGCAGTATTTT.

This clonotype occurred a few times. The chain uses TRBV25-1 and TRBJ2-5; TRBD2 matches 10 bases. The CDR3 is made up of 17 amino acids. Germline CDR1 MGHDK, CDR2 SYGVNS. The J segment lost 4 bases and the V segment lost 5 bases, leaving 13 bases of the junction unmatched. The CDR3 DNA reads TGTGCCAGCAGTTGGGTAGTCGTGAGCGGGAGGGGAGAGACCCAGTACTTC. Translating gives CASSWVVVSGRGETQYF.